Below, 2 T cell receptor beta chains from the same sample are listed, as sequenced in a study of blood T cell repertoires in COVID-19. The method was immunoSEQ multiplex PCR; TCRdb's version includes in-frame clones alone and lacks a portion of them. The sample has about 320,000 clones, 85% seen once; the top ten hold under 2%. The sequencing input was PBMCs or T cells enriched from blood (not recorded which). The receptors come from a woman in her twenties or thirties who had been exposed to COVID-19.

V and J are TRBV30 and TRBJ1-4; D might be TRBD1 (5 bases). V was shortened by 0 bases and J by 8 bases, with 13 bases between the two germline ends. The CDR3 loop spans 14 amino acids. CDR1 and CDR2 (germline): GTSNPN, SVGIG (reference sequence). The DNA for the CDR3 is TGTGCCTGGAGTGTACCGGCGCAGGGCGAAAAACTGTTTTTT. Protein: CAWSVPAQGEKLFF.

This chain connects TRBV18 to TRBJ2-7; TRBD1 is a possible D gene (5 bases). Per the germline V gene, CDR1 is KGHSH and CDR2 is LQKENI. The CDR3 totals 15 residues. V was cut by 4 bases and J by 2 bases, with 15 bases left in between. CDR3 amino acids: CASSRRQDNPYEQYF. The CDR3, as DNA: TGTGCCAGCTCACGTAGGCAGGACAACCCCTACGAGCAGTACTTC.